This is a list of T cell receptor beta chains from one sample in a study of blood T cell repertoires in COVID-19. Sequencing used immunoSEQ multiplex PCR; TCRdb keeps in-frame clones, though not all of them. The sample includes 210,000 or so clones, around 85% seen only once; the top ten take about 2%. Input material: peripheral blood. Source of these receptors: a woman in her 50s with acute or convalescent COVID-19. Both conserved end residues are part of each CDR3. The D gene is left open where the match is weak. Expanded clones are given a class, and other clones once, few, many or no size at all.

TRBV7-2	TRBJ1-6	.	.	TGTGCCAGCAGCGTCCAACAGGGTAATTCACCCCTCCACTTT	CASSVQQGNSPLHF
TRBV5-1	TRBJ2-3	TRBD2	.	TGCGCCAGCAGCTTGGTACTAGCGCTTAGCACAGATACGCAGTATTTT	CASSLVLALSTDTQYF
TRBV5-6	TRBJ1-2	.	.	TGTGCCAGCAGCTTGTATTCAGCAGGGGCTGTCAATGGCTACACCTTC	CASSLYSAGAVNGYTF
TRBV5-1	TRBJ1-2	.	.	TGCGCCAGCAGCTTGGATGCGGGGGAAGCGGGCTACACCTTC	CASSLDAGEAGYTF
TRBV6-5	TRBJ2-3	.	.	TGTGCCAGCAGTTACTCAGGACTTATTGGGCGTACGCAGTATTTT	CASSYSGLIGRTQYF
TRBV7-2	TRBJ2-1	TRBD2	.	TGTGCCAGCAGCTTAGGGCTAGCGGACTACAATGAGCAGTTCTTC	CASSLGLADYNEQFF
TRBV15	TRBJ1-2	TRBD1	.	TGTGCCACGAATCAGGTCGGGACAGAGTATGGCTACACCTTC	CATNQVGTEYGYTF
TRBV11-2	TRBJ2-7	.	.	TGTGCCAGCAGCTTATGGTACAACACCGACTTCTCCTACGAGCAGTACTTC	CASSLWYNTDFSYEQYF
TRBV5-1	TRBJ1-1	TRBD1	.	TGCGCCAGCAGCCCCCAGGGGGCCCTGACCACTGAAGCTTTCTTT	CASSPQGALTTEAFF
TRBV6-5	TRBJ1-6	.	.	TGTGCCAGCAGGACGGGTTCAGGGTTGAGTTCACCCCTCCACTTT	CASRTGSGLSSPLHF
TRBV9	TRBJ2-7	TRBD2	.	TGTGCCAGCAGCCGAGGGAGGGACTACGAGCAGTACTTC	CASSRGRDYEQYF
TRBV19	TRBJ2-3	TRBD1	.	TGTGCCAGTAGAGGGACAGGGATAGATACGCAGTATTTT	CASRGTGIDTQYF
TRBV12-1	TRBJ2-5	.	.	TGTGCCAGCAGCCTCGGACACCTCCAAGAGACCCAGTACTTC	CASSLGHLQETQYF
TRBV11-3	TRBJ2-1	TRBD1	.	TGTGCCAGCAGCTTATGGTGGGCTGGGGACAGGGACGACAATGAGCAGTTCTTC	CASSLWWAGDRDDNEQFF
TRBV2	TRBJ2-1	TRBD2	.	TGTGCCAGCAGGGGGACTAGCGGGTCCAATGAGCAGTTCTTC	CASRGTSGSNEQFF
TRBV30	TRBJ1-2	TRBD1	once	TGTGCCTGGAGTGGGGGGACAGGGAACTATGGCTACACCTTC	CAWSGGTGNYGYTF
TRBV9	TRBJ2-3	TRBD2	.	TGTGCCAGCAGCGTAAGAGCGGGGGCCCTCACAGATACGCAGTATTTT	CASSVRAGALTDTQYF
TRBV9	TRBJ2-7	TRBD1	.	TGTGCCAGCAGCGTCGGGACAGTCGACGAGCAGTACTTC	CASSVGTVDEQYF
TRBV11-2	TRBJ1-5	TRBD1	.	TGTGCCAGCAGCTTCCGACAGGGGAGGGGCAATCAGCCCCAGCATTTT	CASSFRQGRGNQPQHF
TRBV24-1	TRBJ2-1	.	.	TGTGCCACCAGGAGAGACCTAGGTACCTACAATGAGCAGTTCTTC	CATRRDLGTYNEQFF
TRBV5-1	TRBJ1-3	TRBD1	.	TGCGCCAGCAGCTTGTGGGGTCAGGACAGGGGCCTTTGGAACACCATATATTTT	CASSLWGQDRGLWNTIYF
TRBV10-2	TRBJ2-1	.	.	TGCGCCAGCAGTGATAATTACAATGAGCAGTTCTTC	CASSDNYNEQFF
TRBV4-3	TRBJ2-5	TRBD2	.	TGCGCCAGCAGCCAAGCTCTAGCGGGGGGCCAAGAGACCCAGTACTTC	CASSQALAGGQETQYF
TRBV7-9	TRBJ1-4	TRBD1	.	TGTGCCAGCAGCTTAGCCGACAGGGCCCCTGAAAAACTGTTTTTT	CASSLADRAPEKLFF
TRBV12-3/TRBV12-4	TRBJ2-7	.	.	TGTGCCAGCAGTTTGGGCAGCTCCTACGAGCAGTACTTC	CASSLGSSYEQYF
TRBV7-2	TRBJ2-3	.	once	TGTGCCAGCAGCTTATGGATTGCGGGTTTGAACACAGATACGCAGTATTTT	CASSLWIAGLNTDTQYF
TRBV6-6	TRBJ2-2	TRBD2	.	TGTGCCAGCAGTTACAGCGGGAGTGAGGGCGGGGAGCTGTTTTTT	CASSYSGSEGGELFF
TRBV18	TRBJ1-1	TRBD1	once	TGTGCCAGCTCAGGACAGGAGGAAACTGAAGCTTTCTTT	CASSGQEETEAFF
TRBV10-3	TRBJ2-2	TRBD1	few	TGTGCCATCAGTGACCCGGCCCGGACAGGGGCAAGAACGAACACCGGGGAGCTGTTTTTT	CAISDPARTGARTNTGELFF
TRBV19	TRBJ2-1	TRBD1	.	TGTGCCAGTAGCCTTGGCGGGGGACAGGGTCGAAATGAGCAGTTCTTC	CASSLGGGQGRNEQFF
TRBV5-4	TRBJ2-3	.	.	TGTGCCAGCAGCTTGGGAACCCTAGGTGATACGCAGTATTTT	CASSLGTLGDTQYF
TRBV12-3/TRBV12-4	TRBJ1-3	.	.	TGTGCCAGGAGTCATGGAAACACCATATATTTT	CARSHGNTIYF
TRBV9	TRBJ2-1	TRBD2	.	TGTGCCAGCAGCCCATTAAGGGAGGGCCGGCCAAATGAGCAGTTCTTC	CASSPLREGRPNEQFF
TRBV13	TRBJ1-1	.	.	TGTGCCAGCAGCTTTGGACAACCGAACACTGAAGCTTTCTTT	CASSFGQPNTEAFF
TRBV24-1	TRBJ2-2	.	.	TGTGCCACCAGTGATGGAGGGAATTTCCCCACCGGGGAGCTGTTTTTT	CATSDGGNFPTGELFF
TRBV18	TRBJ1-1	TRBD1	once	TGTGCCAGCTCTCCTATCACAGGGGACACTGAAGCTTTCTTT	CASSPITGDTEAFF
TRBV7-9	TRBJ2-2	.	.	TGTGCCAGCAGCTTAGCAGGGAGCACCGGGGAGCTGTTTTTT	CASSLAGSTGELFF
TRBV7-6	TRBJ2-3	.	.	TGTGCCAGCAGCTCCGGACAGAGCACAGATACGCAGTATTTT	CASSSGQSTDTQYF
TRBV7-2	TRBJ1-1	TRBD1	.	TGTGCCAGCAGCTTATTTGGGACAGTGAACACTGAAGCTTTCTTT	CASSLFGTVNTEAFF
TRBV5-1	TRBJ1-1	.	once	TGCGCCAGCAGCCCGCAGGGAAACACTGAAGCTTTCTTT	CASSPQGNTEAFF
TRBV19	TRBJ1-4	TRBD1	.	TGTGCCAGTAGTCCCGCGAGGGGGCGAAGTGAAAAACTGTTTTTT	CASSPARGRSEKLFF
TRBV29-1	TRBJ1-1	.	.	TGCAGCGTCGCCCAGGGAGGGACTGAAGCTTTCTTT	CSVAQGGTEAFF
TRBV11-3	TRBJ2-7	.	.	TGTGCCAGCAGCCGACAACCCAACTACGAGCAGTACTTC	CASSRQPNYEQYF
TRBV5-1	TRBJ2-5	.	.	TGCGCCAGCAGCCCCGGACAGCAGCAAGAGACCCAGTACTTC	CASSPGQQQETQYF
TRBV11-2	TRBJ1-3	.	.	TGTGCCAGCAGCCTGCGACAGTCGTACACCATATATTTT	CASSLRQSYTIYF
TRBV30	TRBJ1-1	.	once	TGTGCCTGGACGGGGGTAGGGGTAACTGAAGCTTTCTTT	CAWTGVGVTEAFF
TRBV6-2/TRBV6-3	TRBJ2-1	TRBD2	.	TGTGCCAGCAGTCCCGGGACTAGCGGGTACAATGAGCAGTTCTTC	CASSPGTSGYNEQFF
TRBV6-5	TRBJ1-5	TRBD1	.	TGTGCCAGCAGTTCTTCTTACAGGGGGGGGAATCAGCCCCAGCATTTT	CASSSSYRGGNQPQHF
TRBV11-2	TRBJ2-7	.	.	TGTGCCAGCAGCTTAAGGACAGAGCGCTACGAGCAGTACTTC	CASSLRTERYEQYF
TRBV4-1	TRBJ2-5	TRBD2	.	TGCGCCAGCAGCCAAGCTAGACTAGCGGGAGAAGAGACCCAGTACTTC	CASSQARLAGEETQYF
TRBV5-6	TRBJ1-5	TRBD1	.	TGTGCCAGCAGTTTAGGACAGGGGAGAAATCAGCCCCAGCATTTT	CASSLGQGRNQPQHF
TRBV29-1	TRBJ2-7	TRBD2	.	TGCAGCGTTGCTCACGCAGCGGGATCGTACGAGCAGTACTTC	CSVAHAAGSYEQYF
TRBV6-2/TRBV6-3	TRBJ1-3	TRBD1	.	TGTGCCAGCAGTGCCGGACAGGTCTCCCATCTCCTCTCTGGAAACACCATATATTTT	CASSAGQVSHLLSGNTIYF
TRBV7-9	TRBJ1-1	.	once	TGTGCCAGCAGCTTAGGCGGCAGGGTGAACACTGAAGCTTTCTTT	CASSLGGRVNTEAFF
TRBV7-2	TRBJ1-1	TRBD1	.	TGTGCCAGCAGCTCCTGGACAGGGGGGGTTTCGTCAGAAGCTTTCTTT	CASSSWTGGVSSEAFF
TRBV3-1/TRBV3-2	TRBJ1-5	TRBD1	.	TGTGCCAGCAGTTACGGACAGGGGGAAGGTCAGCCCCAGCATTTT	CASSYGQGEGQPQHF
TRBV4-1	TRBJ1-2	.	.	TGCGCCAGCAGCCAGCTCCCGAGATCTAACTATGGCTACACCTTC	CASSQLPRSNYGYTF
TRBV9	TRBJ2-3	.	.	TGTGCCAGCAGCGTAGATGCGGGTGGAGATACGCAGTATTTT	CASSVDAGGDTQYF
TRBV27	TRBJ1-5	.	.	TGTGCCAGCAGTTCCCAGGGGTGGAATCAGCCCCAGCATTTT	CASSSQGWNQPQHF
TRBV5-1	TRBJ2-7	TRBD1	few	TGCGCCAGCAGCCAACAGGGGGCTAATTACGAGCAGTACTTC	CASSQQGANYEQYF